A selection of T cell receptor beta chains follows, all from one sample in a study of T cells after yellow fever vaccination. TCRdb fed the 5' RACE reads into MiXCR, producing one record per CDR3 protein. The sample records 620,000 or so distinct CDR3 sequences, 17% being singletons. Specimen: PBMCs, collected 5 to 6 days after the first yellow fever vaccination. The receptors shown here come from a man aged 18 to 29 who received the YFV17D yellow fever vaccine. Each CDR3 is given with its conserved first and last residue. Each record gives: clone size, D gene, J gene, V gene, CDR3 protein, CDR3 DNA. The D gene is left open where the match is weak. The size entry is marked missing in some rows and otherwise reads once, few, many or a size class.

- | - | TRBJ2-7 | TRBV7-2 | CASSLRSGSDYEQYF | TGTGCCAGCAGCTTAAGATCAGGGAGCGACTACGAGCAGTACTTC
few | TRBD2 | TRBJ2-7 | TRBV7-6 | CASSPLAGGVYEQYF | TGTGCCAGCAGCCCACTAGCGGGGGGTGTGTACGAGCAGTACTTC
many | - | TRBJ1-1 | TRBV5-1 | CASSLVPQNTEAFF | TGCGCCAGCAGCTTGGTCCCCCAGAACACTGAAGCTTTCTTT
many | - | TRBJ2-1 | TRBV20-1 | CSAAGGYNEQFF | TGCAGTGCTGCCGGGGGCTACAATGAGCAGTTCTTC
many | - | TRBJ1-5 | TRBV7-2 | CASSLVEGDQPQHF | TGTGCCAGCAGCTTAGTTGAGGGGGATCAGCCCCAGCATTTT
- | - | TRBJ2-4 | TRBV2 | CASKLNSEAKNIQYF | TGTGCCAGCAAGTTAAACTCAGAAGCCAAAAACATTCAGTACTTC
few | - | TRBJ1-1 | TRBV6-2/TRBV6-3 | CASSYTSGSEAFF | TGTGCCAGCAGTTATACCAGTGGGTCTGAAGCTTTCTTT
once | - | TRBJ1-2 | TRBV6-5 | CASSFGRVDGYTF | TGTGCCAGCAGTTTCGGACGGGTTGATGGCTACACCTTC
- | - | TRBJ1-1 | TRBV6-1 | CASSEGTGTEAFF | TGTGCCAGCAGTGAAGGGACGGGCACTGAAGCTTTCTTT
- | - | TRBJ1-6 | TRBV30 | CACRQAVSYNSPLHF | TGTGCCTGCAGACAGGCCGTCTCCTATAATTCACCCCTCCACTTT
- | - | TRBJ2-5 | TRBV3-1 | CASSSPAEGRASQYF | TGTGCCAGCAGCTCCCCCGCGGAGGGACGGGCCTCCCAGTACTTC
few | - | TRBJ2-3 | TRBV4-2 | CASSLRGGGGSTDTQYF | TGTGCCAGCAGCCTGAGGGGGGGCGGGGGTAGCACAGATACGCAGTATTTT
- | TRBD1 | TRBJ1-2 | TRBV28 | CASSSTTGAYYGYTF | TGTGCCAGCAGTTCCACGACAGGGGCCTACTATGGCTACACCTTC
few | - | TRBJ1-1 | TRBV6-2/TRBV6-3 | CASSYRGMNTEAFF | TGTGCCAGCAGTTATCGGGGAATGAACACTGAAGCTTTCTTT
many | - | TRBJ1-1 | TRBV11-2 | CASSFRDSKAFF | TGTGCCAGCAGCTTCCGGGACTCTAAAGCTTTCTTT
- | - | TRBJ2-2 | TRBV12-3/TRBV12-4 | CASSLNWGADTGELFF | TGTGCCAGCAGTTTAAACTGGGGGGCGGACACCGGGGAGCTGTTTTTT
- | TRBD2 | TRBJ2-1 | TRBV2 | CAFSTRYGTSGGYNEQFF | TGTGCCTTCAGTACACGCTACGGGACTAGCGGGGGTTACAATGAGCAGTTCTTC
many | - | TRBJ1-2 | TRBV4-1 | CASSQVGGYYGYTF | TGCGCCAGCAGCCAAGTGGGCGGGTACTATGGCTACACCTTC
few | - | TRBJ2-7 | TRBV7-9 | CASSVFDGNPSYEQYF | TGTGCCAGCAGCGTATTCGACGGAAATCCCTCCTACGAGCAGTACTTC
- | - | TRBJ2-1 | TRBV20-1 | CSGTRGDEQFF | TGCAGTGGTACTAGGGGTGATGAGCAGTTCTTC
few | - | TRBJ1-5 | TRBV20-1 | CSATLGGPQSADQHF | TGCAGTGCCACCCTCGGAGGACCCCAATCAGCCGACCAGCATTTT
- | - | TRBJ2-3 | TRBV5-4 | CASSPPDPRVDTQYF | TGTGCCAGCAGCCCACCGGACCCCAGAGTCGATACGCAGTATTTT
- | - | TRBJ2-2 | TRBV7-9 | CASSSQTEAGELFF | TGTGCCAGCAGCTCTCAAACCGAGGCCGGGGAGCTGTTTTTT
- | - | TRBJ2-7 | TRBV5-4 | CASSFGGLRPYEQYF | TGTGCCAGCAGCTTTGGGGGCCTCAGGCCCTACGAGCAGTACTTC
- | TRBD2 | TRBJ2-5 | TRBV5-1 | CASSLLARVGETQYF | TGCGCCAGCAGCTTACTAGCGAGGGTTGGAGAGACCCAGTACTTC
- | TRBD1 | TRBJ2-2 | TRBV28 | CASNRDRALFAGELFF | TGTGCCAGCAACCGGGACAGGGCTCTGTTCGCCGGGGAGCTGTTTTTT
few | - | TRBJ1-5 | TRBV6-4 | CASSPEGNSNQPQHF | TGTGCCAGCAGTCCCGAGGGGAATAGCAATCAGCCCCAGCATTTT
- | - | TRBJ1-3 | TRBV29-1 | CSVEVPTGNTIYF | TGCAGCGTTGAAGTCCCAACTGGAAACACCATATATTTT
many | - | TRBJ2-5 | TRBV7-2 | CASSLGNRETQYF | TGTGCCAGCAGCTTAGGGAACCGGGAGACCCAGTACTTC
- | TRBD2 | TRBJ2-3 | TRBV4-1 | CASSPLAGSDTQYF | TGCGCCAGCAGCCCCCTAGCGGGGTCAGATACGCAGTATTTT
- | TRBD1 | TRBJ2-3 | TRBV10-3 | CAISGTGGSTDTQYF | TGTGCCATATCCGGGACAGGGGGAAGCACAGATACGCAGTATTTT
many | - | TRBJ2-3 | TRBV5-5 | CASSLGVTSTDTQYF | TGTGCCAGCAGCTTGGGGGTAACTAGCACAGATACGCAGTATTTT
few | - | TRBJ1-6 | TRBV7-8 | CASTTAVGSPLHF | TGTGCCAGCACCACAGCGGTTGGTTCACCCCTCCACTTT
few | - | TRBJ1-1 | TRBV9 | CASSATDTEAFF | TGTGCCAGCAGCGCGACAGACACTGAAGCTTTCTTT
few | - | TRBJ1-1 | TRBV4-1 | CASSHLQGPNTEAFF | TGCGCCAGCAGCCATCTACAGGGCCCGAACACTGAAGCTTTCTTT
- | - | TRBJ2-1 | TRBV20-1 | CSARDLGERNEQFF | TGCAGTGCTAGAGATTTAGGGGAACGGAATGAGCAGTTCTTC
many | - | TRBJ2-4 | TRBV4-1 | CASSQPGGQYIQYF | TGCGCCAGCAGCCAACCAGGCGGGCAGTACATTCAGTACTTC
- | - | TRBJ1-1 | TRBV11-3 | CASSEMGDNTEAFF | TGTGCCAGCAGCGAGATGGGAGATAACACTGAAGCTTTCTTT
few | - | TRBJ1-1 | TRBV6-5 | CASSLRGVGNTEAFF | TGTGCCAGCAGTTTGAGGGGTGTAGGGAACACTGAAGCTTTCTTT
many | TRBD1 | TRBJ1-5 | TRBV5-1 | CASSSGTGGEPQHF | TGCGCCAGCAGCTCTGGGACAGGGGGAGAGCCCCAGCATTTT
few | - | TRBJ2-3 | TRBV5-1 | CASSLGLYTQYF | TGCGCCAGCAGCTTGGGGCTATATACGCAGTATTTT
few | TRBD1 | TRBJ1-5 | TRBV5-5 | CASSPLQGSQPQHF | TGTGCCAGCAGCCCTTTACAGGGGAGTCAGCCCCAGCATTTT
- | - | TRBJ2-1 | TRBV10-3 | CAISRDKVSYNEQFF | TGTGCCATATCAAGGGACAAGGTCTCCTACAATGAGCAGTTCTTC
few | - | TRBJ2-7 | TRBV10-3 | CAISDTVGVVAYEQYF | TGTGCCATCAGTGACACCGTAGGGGTGGTCGCTTACGAGCAGTACTTC
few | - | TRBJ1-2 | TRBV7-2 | CASSFTKGGDGYTF | TGTGCCAGCAGCTTCACGAAAGGGGGGGATGGCTACACCTTC
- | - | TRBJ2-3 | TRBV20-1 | CSARGWGWTDTQYF | TGCAGTGCTAGAGGCTGGGGGTGGACAGATACGCAGTATTTT
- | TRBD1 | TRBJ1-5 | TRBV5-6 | CASSSDGQGSQPQHF | TGTGCCAGCAGCTCGGACGGACAGGGAAGTCAGCCCCAGCATTTT
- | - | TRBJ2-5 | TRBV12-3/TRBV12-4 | CASSLIRVQETQYF | TGTGCCAGCAGTTTAATTCGGGTCCAAGAGACCCAGTACTTC
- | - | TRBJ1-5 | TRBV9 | CASSGGPGNQPQHF | TGTGCCAGCAGTGGGGGCCCGGGAAATCAGCCCCAGCATTTT